This is a list of T cell receptor beta chains from one sample in a study of regulatory T cells in long-lasting Graves disease. TCRdb recomputed calls from the multiplex PCR reads with MiXCR, one row per CDR3 protein. Seen here are 550,000 or so distinct CDR3 sequences, about 12% observed once, and the top ten hold roughly 8.2%. The sample was also linked to a second study, of T cells in Graves' hyperthyroidism and ophthalmopathy.

The input for sequencing was peripheral blood mononuclear cells (PBMCs), taken at new diagnosis, from a patient treated with antithyroid drugs. These receptors were obtained from a woman aged 25-40 years with Graves disease. Each CDR3 is given with its conserved first and last residue. A D gene is named only where the DNA matches it firmly. Clone sizes are given selectively: once, few, many, or a class where the clone is expanded.

j_gene: TRBJ2-3; d_gene: TRBD2; abundance: many; v_gene: TRBV24-1; CDR3aa: CATSDSLAGYHRDTQYF; CDR3nt: TGTGCCACCAGTGATTCACTAGCGGGATATCATCGGGATACGCAGTATTTT
j_gene: TRBJ2-2; d_gene: .; abundance: many; v_gene: TRBV30; CDR3aa: CASGTFTGELFF; CDR3nt: TGTGCCTCCGGGACTTTCACCGGGGAGCTGTTTTTT
j_gene: TRBJ1-1; d_gene: .; abundance: many; v_gene: TRBV6-1; CDR3aa: CASRRDWGTEAFF; CDR3nt: TGTGCCAGCAGAAGGGACTGGGGGACTGAAGCTTTCTTT
j_gene: TRBJ1-1; d_gene: TRBD1; abundance: .; v_gene: TRBV30; CDR3aa: CAWSLTGTGVGAEAFF; CDR3nt: TGTGCCTGGAGCCTAACCGGGACAGGGGTGGGCGCTGAAGCTTTCTTT
j_gene: TRBJ2-1; d_gene: .; abundance: few; v_gene: TRBV6-1; CDR3aa: CASGKAASYNEQFF; CDR3nt: TGTGCCAGCGGGAAAGCGGCCTCCTACAATGAGCAGTTCTTC
j_gene: TRBJ1-3; d_gene: .; abundance: few; v_gene: TRBV19; CDR3aa: CASTVRGSGNTIYF; CDR3nt: TGTGCCAGTACGGTCAGGGGCTCTGGAAACACCATATATTTT
j_gene: TRBJ2-1; d_gene: .; abundance: many; v_gene: TRBV24-1; CDR3aa: CATSDLQGVGDEQFF; CDR3nt: TGTGCCACCAGTGATTTGCAAGGAGTGGGTGATGAGCAGTTCTTC
j_gene: TRBJ1-2; d_gene: .; abundance: few; v_gene: TRBV4-1; CDR3aa: CASSQEGIWGYTF; CDR3nt: TGCGCCAGCAGCCAAGAAGGGATTTGGGGCTACACCTTC
j_gene: TRBJ1-5; d_gene: TRBD1; abundance: .; v_gene: TRBV10-1; CDR3aa: CASSVTRTGSIAHQPQHF; CDR3nt: TGCGCCAGCAGTGTGACGCGGACAGGCTCTATTGCCCATCAGCCCCAGCATTTT
j_gene: TRBJ2-5; d_gene: TRBD1; abundance: many; v_gene: TRBV13; CDR3aa: CASSPRDRAETQYF; CDR3nt: TGTGCCAGCAGCCCGAGGGACAGGGCAGAGACCCAGTACTTC
j_gene: TRBJ1-3; d_gene: .; abundance: few; v_gene: TRBV29-1; CDR3aa: CSARFSKRPGRPTGNTIYF; CDR3nt: TGCAGCGCACGATTCTCCAAAAGGCCAGGGCGCCCTACTGGAAACACCATATATTTT
j_gene: TRBJ2-7; d_gene: TRBD1; abundance: .; v_gene: TRBV10-2; CDR3aa: CASRTGTGRLNYEQYF; CDR3nt: TGCGCCAGCAGAACCGGGACAGGGCGCCTCAACTACGAGCAGTACTTC
j_gene: TRBJ2-2; d_gene: TRBD2; abundance: few; v_gene: TRBV7-9; CDR3aa: CASSFPSLAGDTGELFF; CDR3nt: TGTGCCAGCAGCTTTCCTAGCTTAGCGGGAGATACCGGGGAGCTGTTTTTT
j_gene: TRBJ2-2; d_gene: .; abundance: few; v_gene: TRBV2; CDR3aa: CASYREASSTGELFF; CDR3nt: TGTGCCAGCTATAGGGAGGCGTCGAGCACCGGGGAGCTGTTTTTT
j_gene: TRBJ1-4; d_gene: .; abundance: many; v_gene: TRBV5-5; CDR3aa: CASSLGGPGEKLFF; CDR3nt: TGTGCCAGCAGCTTGGGGGGGCCGGGTGAAAAACTGTTTTTT
j_gene: TRBJ1-5; d_gene: .; abundance: many; v_gene: TRBV6-1; CDR3aa: CASRGPSNQPQHF; CDR3nt: TGTGCCAGCCGAGGGCCTAGCAATCAGCCCCAGCATTTT
j_gene: TRBJ1-6; d_gene: .; abundance: many; v_gene: TRBV2; CDR3aa: CASSLTAGESPLHF; CDR3nt: TGTGCCAGCAGTTTGACAGCCGGGGAGTCACCCCTCCACTTT
j_gene: TRBJ1-6; d_gene: TRBD1; abundance: many; v_gene: TRBV2; CDR3aa: CAGGGQGVSPLHF; CDR3nt: TGTGCCGGGGGGGGACAGGGGGTTTCACCCCTCCACTTT
j_gene: TRBJ2-7; d_gene: .; abundance: many; v_gene: TRBV6-2/TRBV6-3; CDR3aa: CASSRESVGEQYF; CDR3nt: TGTGCCAGCAGTCGGGAATCAGTGGGTGAGCAGTACTTC
j_gene: TRBJ2-3; d_gene: TRBD2; abundance: few; v_gene: TRBV7-9; CDR3aa: CASSPKREGSDTQYF; CDR3nt: TGTGCCAGCAGTCCGAAGCGGGAGGGGTCTGATACGCAGTATTTT
j_gene: TRBJ1-1; d_gene: .; abundance: many; v_gene: TRBV29-1; CDR3aa: CSARRWSTEAFF; CDR3nt: TGCAGCGCTAGGAGATGGAGCACTGAAGCTTTCTTT
j_gene: TRBJ2-1; d_gene: .; abundance: many; v_gene: TRBV7-2; CDR3aa: CASSLDRGAYEQFF; CDR3nt: TGTGCCAGCAGCTTAGATCGGGGAGCCTATGAGCAGTTCTTC
j_gene: TRBJ1-1; d_gene: .; abundance: many; v_gene: TRBV12-3/TRBV12-4; CDR3aa: CASSLALGAEAFF; CDR3nt: TGTGCCAGCAGTTTAGCGTTGGGGGCAGAAGCTTTCTTT
j_gene: TRBJ1-4; d_gene: .; abundance: many; v_gene: TRBV2; CDR3aa: CASSDVPPNEKLFF; CDR3nt: TGTGCCAGCAGTGACGTGCCGCCTAATGAAAAACTGTTTTTT
j_gene: TRBJ2-5; d_gene: TRBD2; abundance: many; v_gene: TRBV6-1; CDR3aa: CASSGLAEGTQYF; CDR3nt: TGTGCCAGCAGTGGACTAGCGGAAGGGACCCAGTACTTC
j_gene: TRBJ1-4; d_gene: .; abundance: few; v_gene: TRBV4-1; CDR3aa: CASSQATVNNEKLFF; CDR3nt: TGCGCCAGCAGCCAGGCGACAGTGAATAATGAAAAACTGTTTTTT
j_gene: TRBJ2-1; d_gene: TRBD2; abundance: .; v_gene: TRBV7-3; CDR3aa: CASSLTASSGRATYNEQFF; CDR3nt: TGTGCCAGCAGCTTAACGGCATCTAGCGGGAGGGCTACCTACAATGAGCAGTTCTTC
j_gene: TRBJ2-3; d_gene: TRBD2; abundance: many; v_gene: TRBV27; CDR3aa: CASSLWASGNTDTQYF; CDR3nt: TGTGCCAGCAGTTTATGGGCTAGCGGGAACACAGATACGCAGTATTTT
j_gene: TRBJ2-7; d_gene: TRBD1; abundance: few; v_gene: TRBV5-1; CDR3aa: CASRWDRGPYEQYF; CDR3nt: TGCGCCAGCAGGTGGGACAGGGGTCCCTACGAGCAGTACTTC
j_gene: TRBJ2-5; d_gene: .; abundance: many; v_gene: TRBV12-3/TRBV12-4; CDR3aa: CASSEGHLETQYF; CDR3nt: TGTGCCAGCAGCGAGGGACACTTGGAGACCCAGTACTTC
j_gene: TRBJ2-7; d_gene: .; abundance: few; v_gene: TRBV13; CDR3aa: CASSFSGSRGLLYEQYF; CDR3nt: TGTGCCAGCAGCTTCTCCGGTAGCCGTGGTCTTCTGTACGAGCAGTACTTC
j_gene: TRBJ2-4; d_gene: TRBD2; abundance: .; v_gene: TRBV7-9; CDR3aa: CASSLGFAGVLPNIQYF; CDR3nt: TGTGCCAGCAGCTTAGGGTTCGCGGGAGTGCTTCCAAACATTCAGTACTTC
j_gene: TRBJ2-5; d_gene: .; abundance: many; v_gene: TRBV20-1; CDR3aa: CSARGDMTSSQETQYF; CDR3nt: TGCAGTGCTAGAGGGGACATGACTAGTTCCCAAGAGACCCAGTACTTC
j_gene: TRBJ2-4; d_gene: .; abundance: .; v_gene: TRBV7-2; CDR3aa: CASSLGRAKNIQYF; CDR3nt: TGTGCCAGCAGCTTGGGGAGGGCCAAAAACATTCAGTACTTC
j_gene: TRBJ2-7; d_gene: TRBD2; abundance: many; v_gene: TRBV11-2; CDR3aa: CASSFLAGAAHEQYF; CDR3nt: TGTGCCAGCAGCTTCCTAGCGGGAGCAGCCCACGAGCAGTACTTC
j_gene: TRBJ2-7; d_gene: TRBD2; abundance: .; v_gene: TRBV4-3; CDR3aa: CASSPISSGSITYEQYF; CDR3nt: TGCGCCAGCAGCCCCATCTCTAGCGGGAGTATAACCTACGAGCAGTACTTC
j_gene: TRBJ1-5; d_gene: .; abundance: .; v_gene: TRBV27; CDR3aa: CASSRGSLNQPQHF; CDR3nt: TGTGCCAGCAGTCGAGGCAGCCTTAATCAGCCCCAGCATTTT
j_gene: TRBJ2-3; d_gene: TRBD2; abundance: many; v_gene: TRBV11-2; CDR3aa: CASSSAGVPDTQYF; CDR3nt: TGTGCCAGCAGCTCAGCGGGAGTACCAGATACGCAGTATTTT
j_gene: TRBJ2-7; d_gene: TRBD1; abundance: many; v_gene: TRBV9; CDR3aa: CASSVQPGQAYEQYF; CDR3nt: TGTGCCAGCAGCGTACAACCGGGACAGGCTTACGAGCAGTACTTC
j_gene: TRBJ2-7; d_gene: TRBD2; abundance: many; v_gene: TRBV11-2; CDR3aa: CASSLTGTRGAHEQYF; CDR3nt: TGTGCCAGCAGCTTGACCGGGACTAGGGGGGCCCACGAGCAGTACTTC
j_gene: TRBJ2-3; d_gene: .; abundance: many; v_gene: TRBV10-3; CDR3aa: CANGGPNTDTQYF; CDR3nt: TGTGCCAACGGCGGTCCGAACACAGATACGCAGTATTTT
j_gene: TRBJ2-7; d_gene: TRBD2; abundance: many; v_gene: TRBV3-1; CDR3aa: CASSQGRGAYEQYF; CDR3nt: TGTGCCAGCAGCCAAGGCCGGGGGGCCTACGAGCAGTACTTC
j_gene: TRBJ1-4; d_gene: .; abundance: many; v_gene: TRBV3-1; CDR3aa: CASSRAMANEKLFF; CDR3nt: TGTGCCAGCAGCCGAGCGATGGCTAATGAAAAACTGTTTTTT
j_gene: TRBJ2-3; d_gene: TRBD2; abundance: many; v_gene: TRBV29-1; CDR3aa: CSGDSGSDTDTQYF; CDR3nt: TGCAGCGGGGATAGCGGGAGTGACACAGATACGCAGTATTTT
j_gene: TRBJ2-7; d_gene: .; abundance: many; v_gene: TRBV6-5; CDR3aa: CASSFGAKPLYEQYF; CDR3nt: TGTGCCAGCAGTTTCGGGGCCAAGCCACTCTACGAGCAGTACTTC
j_gene: TRBJ1-5; d_gene: .; abundance: few; v_gene: TRBV20-1; CDR3aa: CSARDLGRNQPQHF; CDR3nt: TGCAGTGCTAGAGATTTAGGGCGAAATCAGCCCCAGCATTTT
j_gene: TRBJ2-1; d_gene: TRBD2; abundance: many; v_gene: TRBV5-1; CDR3aa: CASSLSLSGRADYNEQFF; CDR3nt: TGCGCCAGCAGCTTGTCTCTAAGCGGGAGGGCCGATTACAATGAGCAGTTCTTC
j_gene: TRBJ2-1; d_gene: .; abundance: few; v_gene: TRBV19; CDR3aa: CASSPMGRLSQQFF; CDR3nt: TGTGCCAGTAGCCCCATGGGACGGCTCTCTCAGCAGTTCTTC
j_gene: TRBJ1-5; d_gene: .; abundance: many; v_gene: TRBV30; CDR3aa: CAWSFRGQPQHF; CDR3nt: TGTGCCTGGAGTTTTAGAGGTCAGCCCCAGCATTTT
j_gene: TRBJ2-5; d_gene: .; abundance: .; v_gene: TRBV11-2; CDR3aa: CASSFESHWGETQYF; CDR3nt: TGTGCCAGCAGCTTCGAGTCTCATTGGGGAGAGACCCAGTACTTC
j_gene: TRBJ1-1; d_gene: .; abundance: .; v_gene: TRBV20-1; CDR3aa: CSARDSSKTLEAFF; CDR3nt: TGCAGTGCTAGAGACTCCAGTAAAACCCTGGAAGCTTTCTTT
j_gene: TRBJ1-4; d_gene: .; abundance: few; v_gene: TRBV3-1; CDR3aa: CASSPSGVREKLFF; CDR3nt: TGTGCCAGCAGCCCCTCAGGGGTTCGGGAAAAACTGTTTTTT
j_gene: TRBJ2-2; d_gene: .; abundance: few; v_gene: TRBV29-1; CDR3aa: CSVDTAGQGGELFF; CDR3nt: TGCAGCGTTGATACGGCGGGGCAGGGCGGGGAGCTGTTTTTT
j_gene: TRBJ2-4; d_gene: .; abundance: many; v_gene: TRBV10-3; CDR3aa: CATSDQLAKNIQYF; CDR3nt: TGTGCCACCTCGGATCAGCTAGCCAAAAACATTCAGTACTTC